This TCR beta chain was captured in a study of tumor and adjacent non-tumor tissue in lung cancer. Study context: Aged about 31 to 80 years, patients included approximately 11 men and about five women with stage I to III disease. Each sample yielded around 4.2 million productive TCRbeta reads on average. Points from the study as a whole: In normal lung, the top 100 clones were significantly more dominant than in tumor. Shorter survival was associated with higher TCR diversity in tumors.

The library came from three nested PCR rounds adapted from ARM-PCR protocols. TCRdb redid the calling of the multiplex PCR reads with MiXCR, one entry per CDR3 protein. Found here are 44,000 or so distinct CDR3 sequences, 60% to 70% of them singletons; the top ten hold around 19%. CDR3 length: 15 amino acids. The V gene's germline CDR1 is DFQATT and CDR2 SNEGSKA (reference sequence). Worth noting for this clonotype: Its specificity is not known. With a much larger clone just one base away, this may be a read error.

RNA was extracted from bulk tissue without any cell sorting. The normal lung tissue was taken more than 3 cm from the tumor edge. This clonotype was obtained from a woman between 40 and 55 years old with non-small cell lung cancer. Specimen: distant non-tumor lung tissue. V and J are TRBV20-1 and TRBJ2-7, with 10 positions matching TRBD1. CDR3 region: CSLSGMGTGAYVQYF. As DNA, the CDR3 is TGCAGCCTATCCGGTATGGGGACAGGGGCCTACGTGCAGTACTTC.